This T cell receptor beta chain was identified during a study of PD-1 blockade in classical Hodgkin lymphoma. Across the study: Nivolumab 3 mg/kg was given intravenously every 2 weeks.

Repertoires were generated with immunoSEQ multiplex PCR, while TCRdb's copy carries only in-frame clones and drops some. The sample lists about 39,000 clones, just over 75% seen once, with 7.5% to 10% in the top ten. Time point defined: cycle 4 day 1 (C4D1), after more than five weeks of nivolumab. Autologous stem cell transplantation was followed by relapse in every patient, and brentuximab vedotin exposure varied. With 5 bases removed from V and 10 bases from J, the gap between germline ends came to 15 bases. The CDR3 consists of 14 residues. CDR1 is MNHEY and CDR2 is SVGAGI in the germline V gene.

This receptor was taken from a human donor with classical Hodgkin lymphoma. Sequenced here: peripheral blood mononuclear cells (PBMCs), sampled before the fourth cycle of nivolumab. The genes are TRBV6-5 and TRBJ1-6; tentatively, D is TRBD1 (6 bases). CDR3 loop: CASSPPGQNSPLHF. The DNA for the CDR3 is TGTGCCAGCAGTCCCCCCGGACAGAACTCACCCCTCCACTTT.